Following are 12 T cell receptor beta chains from one sample sequenced in a study of T cell repertoires in cytomegalovirus infection. Their target antigens are unknown. Via MiXCR, TCRdb re-called the reads, giving one row per CDR3 protein. The profile shows fewer than 950,000 distinct CDR3 sequences, roughly 33% of them singletons. The material sequenced was cultured CD8+ T cells from PBMCs, taken from culture after CMV antigen stimulation. These receptor sequences come from a human donor in good health (CMV status not recorded). Some clones in this sample may be carry-over from other donors' samples.

V usage is TRBV27 and J usage is TRBJ2-2, with TRBD1 as a possible D gene (6 bases). CDR1 is MNHEY, CDR2 SMNVEV, per germline (reference sequence). This CDR3 has 14 residues. V shed 4 bases and J shed 7 bases, with 13 bases lying between them. CDR3 sequence reads: CASSSDRSDGELFF. CDR3 DNA: TGTGCCAGCAGTTCCGACAGGTCCGACGGGGAGCTGTTTTTT.

The sample holds many counts of this clonotype. J is TRBJ1-5 and V is TRBV7-8; no definite D call. The CDR3 spans 14 residues. Trimming left V 3 bases short and J 3 bases short, with 9 bases between. CDR1 is SGHVS, CDR2 FQNEAQ, per germline. CDR3 sequence (DNA): TGTGCCAGCAGCTTTCCGGGCTACAATCAGCCCCAGCATTTT. Translation gives CASSFPGYNQPQHF.

The rearrangement links TRBV24-1 to TRBJ2-3; D call uncertain. This CDR3 has 14 amino acids. The V gene's germline CDR1 is KGHDR and CDR2 SFDVKD. The V end lost 0 bases, the J end lost 1 base, and 4 bases lay between the germline ends. CDR3: CATSDLTGTDTQYF. The CDR3 nucleotides read TGTGCCACCAGTGATTTGACAGGCACAGATACGCAGTATTTT.

About this clonotype itself: An end of the junction does not agree with germline; a read error may underlie this. The chain links TRBV7-6 to TRBJ2-7; D unresolved. The CDR3 covers 15 residues. Germline V CDR1 and CDR2: SGHVS, FNYEAQ. In nucleotides, the CDR3 is TGTGTCAGCAGCCCTTCCAGAAGGAGATCCTACGAGCAGTACTTC. This sequence encodes CVSSPSRRRSYEQYF.

The count of this clonotype is one. V usage is TRBV20-1 and J usage is TRBJ2-5; TRBD1 matches at 9 bases. The CDR3 contains 16 residues. Germline values: CDR1 DFQATT, CDR2 SNEGSKA (reference sequence). Germline trimming cut 0 bases from V and 4 bases from J; bases unmatched to any gene: 9. CDR3 in DNA: TGCAGTGCTAGAGACTTTCCGGGACAGGGTGGAGAGACCCAGTACTTC. It is translated as CSARDFPGQGGETQYF.

V is TRBV19 and J is TRBJ2-1, with D unclear. Germline V gene data show CDR1 as LNHDA and CDR2 as SQIVND (reference sequence). V was pared by 3 bases and J by 5 bases, with 11 bases between. This CDR3 spans 14 amino acids. This CDR3 reads CASSMSPLNNEQFF. The CDR3 coding sequence is TGTGCCAGTAGTATGTCGCCCCTCAACAATGAGCAGTTCTTC.

The J gene is TRBJ1-1, the V gene TRBV6-1; D unresolved. CDR3 length equals 13 residues. The germline V gene encodes CDR1 MNHNS and CDR2 SASEGT. V lost 3 bases, J lost 2 bases, and 7 bases lay in between. The chain's CDR3 is CASSDAPNTEAFF. DNA for the CDR3: TGTGCCAGCAGTGACGCACCCAACACTGAAGCTTTCTTT.

This chain links TRBV2 with TRBJ1-2, with 8 bases matching TRBD1. V was clipped by 10 bases and J by 6 bases; unmatched bases: 4. Germline V lookup: CDR1 SNHLY, CDR2 FYNNEI. CDR3 size: 11 residues. The CDR3 DNA reads as TGTGCCACCGACAGGGGTAATGGCTACACCTTC. Amino acids: CATDRGNGYTF.

The chain has TRBV3-1 and TRBJ2-7; D not resolved. The V end lost 6 bases, the J end lost 3 bases, and 12 bases lay between the germline ends. From germline, CDR1 is LGHDT and CDR2 YNNKEL (reference sequence). This CDR3 comprises 13 residues. Written as DNA, the CDR3 is TGTGCCAGCAGTCCCGGGCTAGACTACGAGCAGTACGTC. Protein product: CASSPGLDYEQYV.

About this clonotype: Given a much more abundant clone one base away, this may be a read error. This sequence joins TRBV11-3 and TRBJ1-3, with a possible D match to TRBD1 (5 bases). Germline lookup yields CDR1 SGHNT and CDR2 YENEEA. V dropped 0 bases and J dropped 0 bases, with 12 bases sitting between them. The CDR3 loop spans 17 amino acids. The CDR3 region is CASSLDRGRNSGNTIYF. DNA for the CDR3: TGTGCCAGCAGCTTAGATAGGGGACGGAACTCTGGAAACACCATATATTTT.

CDR3 sequence: CASSPGRTTPLHF. CDR3 DNA sequence: TGTGCCAGCAGCCCAGGACGGACCACACCCCTCCACTTT. The chain carries TRBV7-6 and TRBJ1-6; D unresolved. Germline CDR1 reads SGHVS; CDR2 reads FNYEAQ. V lost 5 bases and J 11 bases, leaving 13 bases between the germline ends. The CDR3 is 13 amino acids.

This clonotype occurred once. The chain joins TRBV7-9 to TRBJ2-5, with D hard to call. The CDR3 covers 14 residues. Germline lookup yields CDR1 SEHNR and CDR2 FQNEAQ (reference sequence). V was clipped by 3 bases and J by 0 bases, with 8 bases between them. The CDR3 reads CASSFQEYQETQYF. CDR3 coding DNA: TGTGCCAGCAGCTTTCAAGAGTACCAAGAGACCCAGTACTTC. The variable domain in full, completed from reference TRBV7-9 and TRBJ2-5, reads DTGVSQNPRHKITKRGQNVTFRCDPISEHNRLYWYRQTLGQGPEFLTYFQNEAQLEKSRLLSDRFSAERPKGSFSTLEIQRTEQGDSAMYLCASSFQEYQETQYFGPGTRLLVL.